This T cell receptor beta chain originates from a study of shared clonotypes between healthy human individuals. The wider study: Aged 18 to 49, the donors were two women and a few men. Study results and limitations: Generation probabilities of non-shared clonotypes were lower (relative to those shared by all four donors). Clonotype sharing across several donors was observed for around 5% of naive CD4 clonotypes.

Clones were sequenced by immunoSEQ multiplex PCR, and TCRdb holds only the in-frame ones, with some missing. The table lists under 2,500,000 clones, approximately 96% of them singletons. The CDR3 extends over 16 amino acids. The germline gives CDR1 KGHSH, CDR2 LQKENI. With 4 bases removed from V and 0 bases from J, the gap between germline ends came to 13 bases. Investigators divided CD4+ cells into CD45RA+ naive and CD45RA-negative memory subsets. To note about this clone: Its antigen is as yet unknown.

The TCR originated in a man younger than 35 in good health. The chain couples TRBV18 to TRBJ1-5; D is unclear. What was sequenced was naive CD4+ T cells sorted from blood. Subset given: CD45RA+ positively selected. CDR3 DNA sequence: TGTGCCAGCTCACTCGCTTTCCGGGTTAGCAATCAGCCCCAGCATTTT. This encodes CASSLAFRVSNQPQHF.